The 29 T cell receptor beta chains in this list originate from one sample, sequenced in a study of T-cell reconstitution after alpha-beta-depleted transplantation in children. Molecular barcoding with unique molecular identifiers was used for the TCRbeta library. One entry per CDR3 protein, called by TCRdb with MiXCR from the PCR reads. Of about 280,000 distinct CDR3 sequences in the sample, about 9.9% were seen once. The source material was peripheral blood, sampled 180 days after TCRalphabeta/CD19-depleted stem cell transplant. The receptors were sampled from a male patient aged 2 to 9 who had a stem cell transplant for chronic granulomatous disease, so the T cells may come from the graft donor.

The genes are TRBV3-1 and TRBJ2-7, with 10 bases that match TRBD2. V gave up 0 bases and J gave up 2 bases; unmatched junction bases: 10. Germline CDR1 is LGHDT and CDR2 is YNNKEL (reference sequence). This CDR3 has 18 amino acids. CDR3 residues: CASSQEGGLAGVAYEQYF. CDR3 DNA: TGTGCCAGCAGCCAAGAAGGTGGGCTAGCGGGGGTTGCCTACGAGCAGTACTTC.

This clonotype showed up many times. In DNA form, the CDR3 reads TGCAGTGCTAGAGTATCTAGCGGGAGGGCCGATACCGGGGAGCTGTTTTTT. Translating gives CSARVSSGRADTGELFF. This chain joins TRBV20-1 and TRBJ2-2; 12 bases are shared with TRBD2. CDR3 length: 17 residues. The germline CDR1 and CDR2 sequences are DFQATT and SNEGSKA (reference sequence). J was trimmed by 5 bases and V by 1 base; bases with no gene match: 8.

Ten or more counts support this clonotype. V and J are TRBV20-1 and TRBJ2-7; D gene uncertain. The CDR3 is 12 amino acids. V was shortened by 3 bases and J by 1 base, with 7 bases between the two germline ends. Germline V gene lookup returns CDR1 DFQATT and CDR2 SNEGSKA (reference sequence). This chain's CDR3 is CSASGGSYEQYF. The CDR3 nucleotides are TGCAGTGCTAGTGGTGGATCCTACGAGCAGTACTTC.

Details on this clonotype: A read error is possible here, since a much larger clone lies one base away. The chain has TRBV7-2 and TRBJ1-4; D is unclear. This CDR3 has 12 residues. Germline V gene data show CDR1 as SGHTA and CDR2 as FQGNSA. Trimming pared 1 base from V and 14 bases from J, leaving 11 bases between. CDR3 protein: CTSSLVGNTLFF. In nucleotides, the CDR3 is TGTACCAGCAGCTTAGTAGGAAATACGCTGTTTTTT. The complete variable domain, with remaining parts taken from reference TRBV7-2 and TRBJ1-4, reads GAGVSQSPSNKVTEKGKDVELRCDPISGHTALYWYRQSLGQGLEFLIYFQGNSAPDKSGLPSDRFSAERTGGSVSTLTIQRTQQEDSAVYLCTSSLVGNTLFFGSGTQLSVL.

This clonotype has just a few counts. This CDR3 is CASSNGQGGVLTF. DNA for the CDR3: TGCGCCAGCAGTAACGGACAGGGGGGCGTCCTGACTTTC. The V call is TRBV10-1, the J call TRBJ2-6; TRBD1 matches 10 bases. In germline, CDR1 is WNHNN, CDR2 SYGVQD (reference sequence). The CDR3 length is 13 residues. Trimming took 5 bases from V and 12 from J; bases not matched to a gene: 4.

This clonotype was detected ten times or more. The gene calls are TRBV20-1 and TRBJ2-7, with 8 bases fitting TRBD2. V shed 0 bases, J shed 2 bases, and the junction held 6 bases outside the gene matches. CDR1 DFQATT and CDR2 SNEGSKA come from the germline V gene (reference sequence). The CDR3 totals 15 residues. The DNA of the CDR3 is TGCAGTGCTAGAGATCCGCGGGAGGCCGCCTACGAGCAGTACTTC. Translation gives CSARDPREAAYEQYF.

A note on this clonotype: A much larger clone lies one base from this, so it may be a read error. The conserved final phenylalanine or tryptophan is absent from the CDR3, which likely points to a read error. V and J are TRBV29-1 and TRBJ2-1; D might be TRBD2 (6 bases). Germline values: CDR1 SQVTM, CDR2 ANQGSEA. The CDR3 consists of 13 residues. Trimming shortened V by 7 bases and J by 0 bases, and 10 bases separated the two germline ends. The CDR3, as DNA: TGCAGCGGAAGCGGGTTCTCCTACAATGAGCAGTTCCTC. This sequence encodes CSGSGFSYNEQFL.

In this sample, this clonotype turned up many times. The rearrangement joins TRBV5-1 to TRBJ2-4, with 7 nucleotides matching TRBD2. The CDR3 runs 14 residues. The V gene end was trimmed by 4 bases and the J gene end by 8 bases; junction bases not matched to a gene: 9. CDR1 and CDR2 (germline): SGHRS, YFSETQ. CDR3 in amino acids: CASSGGDAGDIQYF. The CDR3 nucleotides read TGCGCCAGCAGCGGGGGGGACGCCGGGGACATTCAGTACTTC.

In this sample, this clonotype turned up many times. This chain joins TRBV5-1 and TRBJ2-1; D may be TRBD1 or TRBD2 (6 bases each). This CDR3 is 13 amino acids long. The V gene lost 0 bases and the J gene lost 9 bases, with 10 bases spanning the gap. Germline V gives CDR1 SGHRS, CDR2 YFSETQ. The CDR3 nucleotides read TGCGCCAGCAGCTTGGAAGGGGGGATTGAGCAGTTCTTC. Its protein is CASSLEGGIEQFF.

On this clonotype itself: A clone one base away is much larger, so this may be a read error. The rearrangement uses TRBV6-4 and TRBJ2-3; D unclear. The assigned J gene may be wrong: the sequence end matches TRBJ1-5 better. Germline V lookup: CDR1 MRHNA, CDR2 SNTAGT. The length of the CDR3 is 13 residues. The CDR3 region is CASSPGEADTQHF. The DNA of the CDR3 is TGTGCCAGCAGTCCTGGAGAGGCAGATACGCAGCATTTT.

This clonotype was counted ten times or more. V is TRBV20-1 and J is TRBJ2-5; TRBD2 agrees at 8 bases. The CDR3 has 15 amino acids. Germline CDR1 reads DFQATT; CDR2 reads SNEGSKA (reference sequence). V lost 0 bases, J lost 5 bases, and 8 bases stayed unmatched. Written as DNA, the CDR3 is TGCAGTGCTAGAGATGGTCGGGGGGGTGTGGAGACCCAGTACTTC. It specifies CSARDGRGGVETQYF.

This clonotype appeared many times. The chain recombines TRBV12-3 or TRBV12-4 with TRBJ2-1; D is tentatively TRBD1 or TRBD2 (5 bases each). This CDR3 is built from 14 residues. Trimming pared 4 bases from V and 6 bases from J, leaving 13 bases between. The CDR3 region is CASSWRGVVNEQFF. The CDR3 nucleotides are TGTGCCAGCAGTTGGAGAGGGGTGGTCAATGAGCAGTTCTTC.

About this clonotype: This may be a read error, as it is one base from a much larger clone. The chain is built from TRBV6-2 or TRBV6-3 and TRBJ1-2, with TRBD1 matching 8 bases. With 8 bases clipped from V and 4 bases from J, the junction kept 12 bases outside the gene matches. There are 15 residues in the CDR3. Germline values: CDR1 MNHEY, CDR2 SVGEGT. CDR3 in amino acids: CASPPAGRGLYGYTF. CDR3 DNA: TGTGCCAGCCCCCCAGCCGGCAGGGGGCTCTATGGCTACACCTTC.

This clonotype appeared many times. The chain joins TRBV7-2 to TRBJ2-7; D is tentatively TRBD1 or TRBD2 (5 bases each). The CDR3 spans 12 residues. The V end was cut by 5 bases, the J end by 5 bases, with 10 bases between. Germline loops: CDR1 SGHTA, CDR2 FQGNSA. The CDR3 region has the DNA TGTGCCAGCAGCCCGGGGACCGACGAGCAGTACTTC. Translation gives CASSPGTDEQYF. The entire variable domain, with the rest obtained from reference TRBV7-2 and TRBJ2-7, is as follows: GAGVSQSPSNKVTEKGKDVELRCDPISGHTALYWYRQSLGQGLEFLIYFQGNSAPDKSGLPSDRFSAERTGGSVSTLTIQRTQQEDSAVYLCASSPGTDEQYFGPGTRLTVT.

This rearrangement joins TRBV30 to TRBJ2-3; 7 nucleotides line up with TRBD2. Germline V CDR1 and CDR2: GTSNPN, SVGIG (reference sequence). The CDR3 spans 15 residues. J gave up 2 bases and V 3 bases, and 8 bases lay outside the gene matches. The CDR3 sequence is CAWSSRDYLTDTQYF. In DNA form, the CDR3 reads TGTGCCTGGAGCTCCCGGGACTACCTCACAGATACGCAGTATTTT.

This clonotype was counted ten times or more. The chain combines TRBV28 with TRBJ2-7; no clear D. Germline CDR1 MDHEN, CDR2 SYDVKM. V was clipped by 6 bases and J by 1 base, with 16 bases between them. The CDR3 totals 15 residues. As DNA, the CDR3 is TGTGCCAGCAGCCTCCGGCGGCAGACTTCCTACGAGCAGTACTTC. This translates into CASSLRRQTSYEQYF.

This clonotype was picked up many times. This sequence joins TRBV28 and TRBJ2-1; D might be TRBD2 (5 bases). The CDR3 has 14 amino acids. Trimming shortened V by 4 bases and J by 5 bases, and 12 bases separated the two germline ends. CDR1 and CDR2 (germline): MDHEN, SYDVKM. CDR3 bases: TGTGCCAGCAGTTCGCCGGGATGGAACAATGAGCAGTTCTTC. This sequence encodes CASSSPGWNNEQFF. Based on the CDR3 plus reference TRBV28 and TRBJ2-1, the full variable domain is DVKVTQSSRYLVKRTGEKVFLECVQDMDHENMFWYRQDPGLGLRLIYFSYDVKMKEKGDIPEGYSVSREKKERFSLILESASTNQTSMYLCASSSPGWNNEQFFGPGTRLTVL.

This clonotype occurred many times. The chain recombines TRBV4-3 with TRBJ2-2, with TRBD1 matching 12 bases. Germline V gene data show CDR1 as LGHNA and CDR2 as YSLEER. Trimming took 1 base from V and 7 from J; bases not matched to a gene: 7. The CDR3 has 17 residues. In nucleotides, the CDR3 is TGCGCCAGCAGCCAAGTACCGGGACAGGGGGCGATCGGGGAGCTGTTTTTT. Protein sequence: CASSQVPGQGAIGELFF.

This clonotype was counted many times. The rearrangement joins TRBV5-6 to TRBJ2-1, with 7 positions matching TRBD2. The CDR3 has 16 amino acids. V lost 0 bases to trimming and J lost 4 bases; unmatched junction nucleotides: 7. The germline V gene encodes CDR1 SGHDT and CDR2 YYEEEE. CDR3 DNA sequence: TGTGCCAGCAGCTTGGCTCCTCTAGCGGTATACAATGAGCAGTTCTTC. Protein sequence: CASSLAPLAVYNEQFF.

This clonotype was counted a few times. The rearrangement joins TRBV2 to TRBJ2-7; 8 bases agree with TRBD2. Unmatched junction bases numbered 8, after V lost 8 bases and J lost 5 bases. CDR1 is SNHLY, CDR2 FYNNEI, per germline. The CDR3 spans 13 residues. This CDR3 reads CASVYGGADEQYF. The CDR3, as DNA: TGTGCCAGCGTCTACGGGGGGGCTGACGAGCAGTACTTC.

This clonotype was counted at least ten times. This chain uses TRBV29-1 with TRBJ2-5; TRBD2 is a possible D gene (5 bases). The CDR3 is 13 amino acids. V dropped 3 bases and J dropped 5 bases, with 13 bases sitting between them. Germline values: CDR1 SQVTM, CDR2 ANQGSEA. The CDR3 nucleotides are TGCAGCGTTGACGGAATTCCGGGGGAGACCCAGTACTTC. This translates into CSVDGIPGETQYF.

This clonotype was found a few times. This chain uses TRBV11-2 with TRBJ2-1; TRBD2 agrees at 12 bases. The germline CDR1 and CDR2 sequences are SGHAT and FQNNGV. This CDR3 spans 18 amino acids. The ends lost 5 bases at V and 2 bases at J; junction bases unmatched: 10. The CDR3 spells CASSGGGLAGSTYNEQFF. CDR3 coding DNA: TGTGCCAGCAGCGGGGGGGGACTAGCGGGCTCCACCTACAATGAGCAGTTCTTC.

As for this clonotype: A much larger clone lies one base from this, so it may be a read error. The chain couples TRBV19 to TRBJ1-5; D gene uncertain. Germline V gene data show CDR1 as LNHDA and CDR2 as SQIVND (reference sequence). The CDR3 consists of 12 residues. CDR3 sequence reads: CGVSRGNQPQHF. Written as DNA, the CDR3 is TGTGGCGTAAGTCGTGGCAATCAGCCCCAGCATTTT.

This clonotype was observed at least ten times. The chain recombines TRBV21-1 with TRBJ2-2; TRBD2 is the table's D call, not checked against the DNA. TRBV21-1 is a recognized pseudogene. This CDR3 contains 17 residues. As DNA, the CDR3 is TGTGCCAGCAGCAATCCGGGACTAGCGGGAAACACCGGGGAGCTGTTTTTT. This encodes CASSNPGLAGNTGELFF.

This clonotype appeared many times. CDR3 sequence: CAWSEARPGELFF. The DNA for the CDR3 is TGTGCCTGGAGCGAAGCCCGACCCGGGGAGCTGTTTTTT. The chain links TRBV30 to TRBJ2-2; D is unclear. Germline V gene data show CDR1 as GTSNPN and CDR2 as SVGIG (reference sequence). V lost 3 bases, J lost 6 bases, and 11 bases lay in between. This CDR3 comprises 13 residues. Looking up the rest from reference TRBV30 and TRBJ2-2 gives the full variable domain: SQTIHQWPATLVQPVGSPLSLECTVEGTSNPNLYWYRQAAGRGLQLLFYSVGIGQISSEVPQNLSASRPQDRQFILSSKKLLLSDSGFYLCAWSEARPGELFFGEGSRLTVL.

In its sample, this clonotype was seen many times. The chain couples TRBV12-3 or TRBV12-4 to TRBJ2-3; D might be TRBD1 (6 bases). The CDR3 runs to 16 residues. V lost 6 bases, J lost 1 base, and 17 bases lay in between. The CDR3 reads CASSNALKGGTDTQYF. CDR3 nucleotides: TGTGCCAGCAGCAACGCCCTCAAGGGGGGCACAGATACGCAGTATTTT.

This clonotype was counted many times. The chain couples TRBV6-4 to TRBJ2-2; D unresolved. CDR1 is MRHNA, CDR2 SNTAGT, per germline. This CDR3 has 14 amino acids. Trimming shortened V by 2 bases and J by 1 base, and 5 bases separated the two germline ends. CDR3 sequence: CASSDGENTGELFF. The CDR3 nucleotides read TGTGCCAGCAGTGACGGAGAGAACACCGGGGAGCTGTTTTTT.

The V and J genes are TRBV5-4 and TRBJ2-1; a weak D match, TRBD2 (6 bases). The CDR3 runs to 14 residues. CDR1 SGHNT and CDR2 YYREEE come from the germline V gene (reference sequence). V lost 10 bases to trimming and J lost 0 bases, with 14 bases between them. This CDR3 is CASSGWSSYNEQFF. As DNA, the CDR3 is TGTGCCTCCAGCGGGTGGAGCTCCTACAATGAGCAGTTCTTC.

In its sample, this clonotype was seen many times. Mismatch with germline at one junction end may stem from a read error. This chain uses TRBV3-1 with TRBJ2-3, with TRBD2 matching over 7 bases. CDR1 is LGHDT, CDR2 YNNKEL, per germline (reference sequence). CDR3 size: 17 residues. The CDR3 DNA follows: TGTGCCAGCAGCGAAGAAAGTGGGGAGGGCCGTGGAGATACGCAGTATTTT. Protein sequence: CASSEESGEGRGDTQYF.